The clone carrying this TCR beta chain came up a few times. In germline, CDR1 is MDHEN, CDR2 SYDVKM. Trimming at V came to 2 bases and at J to 13 bases, leaving 15 bases not matched to a gene. This CDR3 has 15 residues. This entry belongs to a study of T cells in Graves' hyperthyroidism and ophthalmopathy. It was uncontrolled infection, other autoimmune disease, pregnancy or lactation that excluded patients. PBMCs came from more than 9.5 ml fresh peripheral blood. Amplified TCR beta CDR3 regions derived from RNA transcripts. TCR CDR3 regions were first amplified by RT-PCR with HTBI primers. TCRdb passed the multiplex PCR reads through MiXCR, listing each CDR3 protein once. The sample includes approximately 320,000 distinct CDR3 sequences, roughly 15% of them seen just once.

The sequenced sample was blood. This TCR was sampled from a man in his thirties or forties with Graves' hyperthyroidism. The chain has TRBV28 and TRBJ2-5, with 8 bases that match TRBD1. DNA for the CDR3: TGTGCCAGCAGTTTAGTTAAGATCGTAGGGGACAGGATGTACTTC. This translates into CASSLVKIVGDRMYF. Combining the CDR3 with reference TRBV28 and TRBJ2-5 gives the whole variable domain DVKVTQSSRYLVKRTGEKVFLECVQDMDHENMFWYRQDPGLGLRLIYFSYDVKMKEKGDIPEGYSVSREKKERFSLILESASTNQTSMYLCASSLVKIVGDRMYFGPGTRLLVL.